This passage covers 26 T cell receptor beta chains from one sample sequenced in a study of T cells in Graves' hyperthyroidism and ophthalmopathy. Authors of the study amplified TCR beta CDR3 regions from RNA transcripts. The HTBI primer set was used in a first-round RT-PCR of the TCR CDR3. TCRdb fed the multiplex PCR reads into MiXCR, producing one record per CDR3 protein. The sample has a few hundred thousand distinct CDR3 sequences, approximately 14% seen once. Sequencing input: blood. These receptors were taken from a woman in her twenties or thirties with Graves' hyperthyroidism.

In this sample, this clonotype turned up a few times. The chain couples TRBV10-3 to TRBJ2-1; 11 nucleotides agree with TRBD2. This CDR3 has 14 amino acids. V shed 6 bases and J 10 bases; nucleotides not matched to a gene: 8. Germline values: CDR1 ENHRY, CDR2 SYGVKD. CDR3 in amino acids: CAIRVAGGQEEQFF. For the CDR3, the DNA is TGTGCCATCAGGGTAGCGGGAGGGCAGGAAGAGCAGTTCTTC.

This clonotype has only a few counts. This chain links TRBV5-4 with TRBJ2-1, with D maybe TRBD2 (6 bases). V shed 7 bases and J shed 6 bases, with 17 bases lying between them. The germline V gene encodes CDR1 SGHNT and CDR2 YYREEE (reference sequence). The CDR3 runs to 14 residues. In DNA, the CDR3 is TGTGCCAGCGGAAGCCCCCGGGAGATCAATGAGCAGTTCTTC. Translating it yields CASGSPREINEQFF.

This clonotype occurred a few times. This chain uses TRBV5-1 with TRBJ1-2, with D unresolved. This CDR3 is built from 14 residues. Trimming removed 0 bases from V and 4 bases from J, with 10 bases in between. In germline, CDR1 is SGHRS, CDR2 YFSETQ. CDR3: CASSLGSEAYGYTF. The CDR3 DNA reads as TGCGCCAGCAGCTTGGGATCGGAGGCCTATGGCTACACCTTC.

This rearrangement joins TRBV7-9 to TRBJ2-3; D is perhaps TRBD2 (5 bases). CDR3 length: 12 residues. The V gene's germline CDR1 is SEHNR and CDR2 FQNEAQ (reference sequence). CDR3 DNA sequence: TGTGGTAGCAGCCGGACGGGGGATACGCAGTATTTT. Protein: CGSSRTGDTQYF.

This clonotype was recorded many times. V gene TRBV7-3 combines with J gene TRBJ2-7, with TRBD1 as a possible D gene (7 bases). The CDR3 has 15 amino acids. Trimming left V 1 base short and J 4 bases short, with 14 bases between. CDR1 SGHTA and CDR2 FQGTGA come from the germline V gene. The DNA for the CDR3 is TGTGCCAGCAGCTTAAGGAGGGGGCGGCATTACGAGCAGTACTTC. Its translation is CASSLRRGRHYEQYF.

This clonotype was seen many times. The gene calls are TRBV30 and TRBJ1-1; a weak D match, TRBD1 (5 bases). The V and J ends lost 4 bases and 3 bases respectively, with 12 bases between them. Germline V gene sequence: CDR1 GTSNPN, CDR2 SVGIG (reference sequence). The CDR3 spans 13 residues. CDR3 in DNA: TGTGCCTGGACCCAAGGGGAATACACTGAAGCTTTCTTT. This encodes CAWTQGEYTEAFF.

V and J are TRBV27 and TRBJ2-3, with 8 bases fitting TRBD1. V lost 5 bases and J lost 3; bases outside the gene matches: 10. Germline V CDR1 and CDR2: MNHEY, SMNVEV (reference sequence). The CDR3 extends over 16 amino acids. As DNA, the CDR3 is TGTGCCAGCAGTCAACGGACAGGGCGGGGAACAGATACGCAGTATTTT. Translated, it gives CASSQRTGRGTDTQYF.

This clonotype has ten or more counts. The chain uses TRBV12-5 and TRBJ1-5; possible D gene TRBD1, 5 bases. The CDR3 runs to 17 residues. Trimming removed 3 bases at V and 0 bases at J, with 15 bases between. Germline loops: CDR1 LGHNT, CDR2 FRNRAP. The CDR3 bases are TGTGCTAGTGGTTTTACAGGAGGGCCTTATAGCAATCAGCCCCAGCATTTT. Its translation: CASGFTGGPYSNQPQHF. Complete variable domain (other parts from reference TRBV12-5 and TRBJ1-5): DARVTQTPRHKVTEMGQEVTMRCQPILGHNTVFWYRQTMMQGLELLAYFRNRAPLDDSGMPKDRFSAEMPDATLATLKIQPSEPRDSAVYFCASGFTGGPYSNQPQHFGDGTRLSIL.

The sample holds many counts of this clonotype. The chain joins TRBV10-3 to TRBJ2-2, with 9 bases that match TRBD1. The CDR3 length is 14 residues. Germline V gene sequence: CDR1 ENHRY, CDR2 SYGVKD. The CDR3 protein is CAVSRDRDTGELFF. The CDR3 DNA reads TGTGCAGTCAGCCGGGACAGGGACACCGGGGAGCTGTTTTTT.

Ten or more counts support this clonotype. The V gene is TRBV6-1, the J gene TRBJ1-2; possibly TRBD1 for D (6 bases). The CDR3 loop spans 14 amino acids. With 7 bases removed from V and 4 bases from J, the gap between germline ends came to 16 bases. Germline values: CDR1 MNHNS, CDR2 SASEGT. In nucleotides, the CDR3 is TGTGCCAGCAACAAAGCGGGACACCTCTATGGCTACACCTTC. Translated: CASNKAGHLYGYTF.

The CDR3 spells CASSTEAGYQETQYF. In nucleotides, the CDR3 is TGTGCCAGCAGCACTGAAGCGGGGTACCAAGAGACCCAGTACTTC. V and J are TRBV7-9 and TRBJ2-5; 7 nucleotides agree with TRBD2. This CDR3 contains 15 residues. V lost 5 bases, J lost 0 bases, and 6 bases stayed unmatched. Germline CDR1 is SEHNR and CDR2 is FQNEAQ (reference sequence).

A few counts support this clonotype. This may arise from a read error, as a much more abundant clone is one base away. The CDR3 DNA follows: TGTGCCTGGAGGGGTGACAACCAAAATTCACCCCTCCACTTT. Translating it yields CAWRGDNQNSPLHF. The chain employs TRBV30 and TRBJ1-6, with unresolved D. CDR3 size: 14 residues. CDR1 is GTSNPN, CDR2 SVGIG, per germline (reference sequence). Between the trimmed V and J ends, which lost 3 bases and 7 bases, there was a span of 13 bases.

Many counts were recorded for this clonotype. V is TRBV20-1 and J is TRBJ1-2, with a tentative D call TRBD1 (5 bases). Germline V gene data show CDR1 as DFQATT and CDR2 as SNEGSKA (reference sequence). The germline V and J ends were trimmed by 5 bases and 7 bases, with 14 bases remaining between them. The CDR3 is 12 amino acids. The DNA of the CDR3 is TGCAGTGCTCCCCGGGGGTTCCGTGGCTACACCTTC. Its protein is CSAPRGFRGYTF.

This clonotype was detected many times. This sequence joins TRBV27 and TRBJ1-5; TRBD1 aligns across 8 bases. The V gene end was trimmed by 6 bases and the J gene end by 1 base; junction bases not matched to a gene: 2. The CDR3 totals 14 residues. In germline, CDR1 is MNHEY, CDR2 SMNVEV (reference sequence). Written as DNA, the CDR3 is TGTGCCAGCAGGACAGGGGACAGCAATCAGCCCCAGCATTTT. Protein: CASRTGDSNQPQHF.

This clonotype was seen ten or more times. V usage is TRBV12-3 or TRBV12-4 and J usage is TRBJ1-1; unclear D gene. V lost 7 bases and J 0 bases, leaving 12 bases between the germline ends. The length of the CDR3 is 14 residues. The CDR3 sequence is CASTRGLLNTEAFF. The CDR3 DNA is TGTGCCAGCACCCGAGGACTACTGAACACTGAAGCTTTCTTT.

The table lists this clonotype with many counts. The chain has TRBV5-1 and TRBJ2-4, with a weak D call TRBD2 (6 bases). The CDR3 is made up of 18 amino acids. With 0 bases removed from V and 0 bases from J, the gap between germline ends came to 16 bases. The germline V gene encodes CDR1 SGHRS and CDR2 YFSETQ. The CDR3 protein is CASSLGVGGIIAKNIQYF. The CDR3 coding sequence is TGCGCCAGCAGCTTGGGCGTGGGGGGAATTATAGCCAAAAACATTCAGTACTTC.

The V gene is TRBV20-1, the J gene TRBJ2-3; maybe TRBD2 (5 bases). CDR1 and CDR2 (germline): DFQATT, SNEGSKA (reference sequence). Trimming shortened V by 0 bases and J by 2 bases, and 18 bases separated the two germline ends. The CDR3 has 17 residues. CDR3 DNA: TGCAGTGCTAGAGATATAGACGGGAAAGCTACCACAGATACGCAGTATTTT. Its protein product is CSARDIDGKATTDTQYF.

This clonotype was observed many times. The CDR3 DNA follows: TGTGCCAGCAGTTATTTACTTCAACCCCTAACCTACGAGCAGTACTTC. Its translation: CASSYLLQPLTYEQYF. The chain combines TRBV6-1 with TRBJ2-7; D not certain. Trimming removed 5 bases at V and 2 bases at J, with 19 bases between. The CDR3 sequence is 16 residues long. Germline loops: CDR1 MNHNS, CDR2 SASEGT.

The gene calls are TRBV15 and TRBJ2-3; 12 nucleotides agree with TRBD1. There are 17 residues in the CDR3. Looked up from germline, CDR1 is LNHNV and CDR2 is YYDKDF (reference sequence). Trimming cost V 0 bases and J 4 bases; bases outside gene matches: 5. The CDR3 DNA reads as TGTGCCACCAGCAGAGATGGGGGGACAGGGGGCCCAGATACGCAGTATTTT. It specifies CATSRDGGTGGPDTQYF.

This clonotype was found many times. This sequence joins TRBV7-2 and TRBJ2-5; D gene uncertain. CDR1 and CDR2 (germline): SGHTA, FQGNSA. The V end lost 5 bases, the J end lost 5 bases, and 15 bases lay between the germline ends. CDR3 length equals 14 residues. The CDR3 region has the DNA TGTGCCAGCAGCCCCCAATTCACCTTGGAGACCCAGTACTTC. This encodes CASSPQFTLETQYF. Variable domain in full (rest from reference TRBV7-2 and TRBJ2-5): GAGVSQSPSNKVTEKGKDVELRCDPISGHTALYWYRQSLGQGLEFLIYFQGNSAPDKSGLPSDRFSAERTGGSVSTLTIQRTQQEDSAVYLCASSPQFTLETQYFGPGTRLLVL.

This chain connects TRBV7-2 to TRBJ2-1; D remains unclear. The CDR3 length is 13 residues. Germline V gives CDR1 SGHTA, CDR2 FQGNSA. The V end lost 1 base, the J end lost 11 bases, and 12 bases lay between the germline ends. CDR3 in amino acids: CASSLVLLRQQFF. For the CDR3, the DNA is TGTGCCAGCAGCTTAGTCTTATTGCGTCAGCAGTTCTTC.

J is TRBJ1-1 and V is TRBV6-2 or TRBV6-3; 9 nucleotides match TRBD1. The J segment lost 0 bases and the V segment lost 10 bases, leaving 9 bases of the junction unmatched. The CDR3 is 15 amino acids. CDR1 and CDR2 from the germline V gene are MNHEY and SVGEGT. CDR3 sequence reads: CATFGTGPLNTEAFF. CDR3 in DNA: TGTGCCACCTTCGGGACAGGGCCCTTGAACACTGAAGCTTTCTTT.

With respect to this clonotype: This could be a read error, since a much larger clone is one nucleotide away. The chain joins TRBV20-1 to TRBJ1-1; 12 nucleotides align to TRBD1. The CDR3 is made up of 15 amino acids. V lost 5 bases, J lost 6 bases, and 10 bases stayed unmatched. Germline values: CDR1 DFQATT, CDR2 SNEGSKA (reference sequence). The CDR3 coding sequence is TGCAGTGCTGGAGGAGGTGGGACAGGGGGCCCTGAAGCTTTCTTT. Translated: CSAGGGGTGGPEAFF.

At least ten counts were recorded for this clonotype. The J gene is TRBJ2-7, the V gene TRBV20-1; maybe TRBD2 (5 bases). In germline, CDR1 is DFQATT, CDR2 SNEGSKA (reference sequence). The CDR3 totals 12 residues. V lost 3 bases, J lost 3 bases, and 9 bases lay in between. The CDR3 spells CSASGKYYEQYF. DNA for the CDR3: TGCAGTGCTAGCGGGAAATACTACGAGCAGTACTTC.

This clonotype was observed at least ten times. The CDR3 nucleotides are TGCGCCAGCAGCAAGGGGGATAACTATGGCTACACCTTC. Amino acid sequence: CASSKGDNYGYTF. The chain carries TRBV5-1 and TRBJ1-2; maybe TRBD1 (6 bases). The ends were cut back, 4 bases at V and 1 base at J, with 8 bases in the middle. The CDR3 loop spans 13 amino acids. Germline V gene sequence: CDR1 SGHRS, CDR2 YFSETQ.

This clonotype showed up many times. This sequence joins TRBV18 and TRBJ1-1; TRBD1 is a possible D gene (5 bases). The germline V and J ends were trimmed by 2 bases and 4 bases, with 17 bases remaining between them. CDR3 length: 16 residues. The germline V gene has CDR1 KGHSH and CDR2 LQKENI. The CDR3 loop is CASSPRQGAVGTEAFF. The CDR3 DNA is TGTGCCAGCTCACCAAGGCAGGGAGCGGTGGGCACTGAAGCTTTCTTT.